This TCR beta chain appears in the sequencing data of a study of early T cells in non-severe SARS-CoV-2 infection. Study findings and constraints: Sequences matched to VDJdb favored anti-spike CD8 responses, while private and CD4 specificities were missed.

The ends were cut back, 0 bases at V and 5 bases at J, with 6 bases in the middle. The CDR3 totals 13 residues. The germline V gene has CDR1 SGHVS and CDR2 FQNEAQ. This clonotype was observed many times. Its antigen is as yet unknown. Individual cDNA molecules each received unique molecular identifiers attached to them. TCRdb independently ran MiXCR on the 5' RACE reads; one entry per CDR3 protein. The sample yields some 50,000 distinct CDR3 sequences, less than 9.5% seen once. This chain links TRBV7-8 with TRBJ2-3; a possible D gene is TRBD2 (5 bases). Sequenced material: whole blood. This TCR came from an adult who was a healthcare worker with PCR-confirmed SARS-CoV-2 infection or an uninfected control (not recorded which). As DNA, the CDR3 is TGTGCCAGCAGCTTAGCGGGAGTAGATACGCAGTATTTT. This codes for CASSLAGVDTQYF.